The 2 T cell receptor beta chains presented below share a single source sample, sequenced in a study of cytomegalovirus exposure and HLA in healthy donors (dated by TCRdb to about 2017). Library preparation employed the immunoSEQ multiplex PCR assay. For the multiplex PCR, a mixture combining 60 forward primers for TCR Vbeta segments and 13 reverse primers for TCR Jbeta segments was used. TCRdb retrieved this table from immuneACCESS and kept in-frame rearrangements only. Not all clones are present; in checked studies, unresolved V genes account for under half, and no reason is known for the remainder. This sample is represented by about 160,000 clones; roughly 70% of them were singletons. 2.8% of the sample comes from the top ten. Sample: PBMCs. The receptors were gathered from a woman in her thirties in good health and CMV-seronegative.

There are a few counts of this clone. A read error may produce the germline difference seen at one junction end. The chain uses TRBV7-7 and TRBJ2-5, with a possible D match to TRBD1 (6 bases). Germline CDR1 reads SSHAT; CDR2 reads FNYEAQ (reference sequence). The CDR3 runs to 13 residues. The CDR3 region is CASSQGTSGTQYF. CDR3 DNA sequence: TGTGCTAGCAGTCAGGGGACATCGGGGACCCAGTACTTC. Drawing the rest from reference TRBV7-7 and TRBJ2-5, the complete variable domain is GAGVSQSPRYKVTKRGQDVTLRCDPISSHATLYWYQQALGQGPEFLTYFNYEAQPDKSGLPSDRFSAERPEGSISTLTIQRTEQRDSAMYRCASSQGTSGTQYFGPGTRLLVL.

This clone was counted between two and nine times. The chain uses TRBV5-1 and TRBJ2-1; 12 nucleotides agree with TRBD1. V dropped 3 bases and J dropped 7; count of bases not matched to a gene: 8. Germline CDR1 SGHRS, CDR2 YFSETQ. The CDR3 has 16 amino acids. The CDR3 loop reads CASSYQTGQGANEQFF. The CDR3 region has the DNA TGCGCCAGCAGCTACCAAACGGGACAGGGGGCGAATGAGCAGTTCTTC.